This T cell receptor beta chain was captured by sequencing in a study of blood T cell repertoires in COVID-19. Study context: The United States, Italy and Spain provided the acute and convalescent COVID-19 samples. From T cells, B-cell-depleted T cells, or PBMCs came the material, which was cDNA or gDNA.

As originally analysed: Amplification of reference gene primers was used by the study to estimate nucleated cell counts. Only in-frame clones appear in the TCRdb table, and some are missing; sequencing was by immunoSEQ multiplex PCR. V and J calls and clone size are as listed in that table; D and trimming were resolved from the DNA. The data show just over 90,000 clones, roughly 79% seen once. This clone was seen a handful of times. This CDR3 comprises 13 residues. Trimming stripped 8 bases from V and 1 base from J, with 11 bases between. Sequences were obtained from peripheral blood. The rearrangement uses TRBV12-3 or TRBV12-4 and TRBJ1-1, with D possibly being TRBD1 (6 bases). This TCR was recovered from a human donor in a cohort sampled during active COVID-19. CDR3 region: CASARQENTEAFF. CDR3 nucleotide sequence: TGTGCCAGCGCACGACAGGAGAACACTGAAGCTTTCTTT.